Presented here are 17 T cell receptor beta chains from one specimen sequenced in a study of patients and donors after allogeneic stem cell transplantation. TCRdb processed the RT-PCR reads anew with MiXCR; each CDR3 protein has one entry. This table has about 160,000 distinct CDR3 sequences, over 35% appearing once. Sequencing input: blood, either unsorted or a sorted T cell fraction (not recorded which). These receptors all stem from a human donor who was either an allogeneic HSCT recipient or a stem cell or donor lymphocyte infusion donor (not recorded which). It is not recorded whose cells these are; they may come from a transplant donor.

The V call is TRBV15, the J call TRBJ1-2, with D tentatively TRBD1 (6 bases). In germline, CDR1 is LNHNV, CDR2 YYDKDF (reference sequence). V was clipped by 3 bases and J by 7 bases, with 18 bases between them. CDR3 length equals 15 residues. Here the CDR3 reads CATSRLTGTGSGYTF. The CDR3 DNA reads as TGTGCCACCAGCAGGCTCACAGGGACTGGCAGTGGCTACACCTTC.

CDR3 protein: CASSVWASGGPNTGELFF. CDR3 nucleotide sequence: TGTGCCAGCAGCGTATGGGCTAGCGGGGGTCCAAACACCGGGGAGCTGTTTTTT. The V gene is TRBV9, the J gene TRBJ2-2; TRBD2 aligns across 10 bases. With 1 base clipped from V and 2 bases from J, the junction kept 8 bases outside the gene matches. The CDR3 loop spans 18 amino acids. Per the germline V gene, CDR1 is SGDLS and CDR2 is YYNGEE. Using reference TRBV9 and TRBJ2-2 for the parts outside the CDR3, the full variable domain is DSGVTQTPKHLITATGQRVTLRCSPRSGDLSVYWYQQSLDQGLQFLIQYYNGEERAKGNILERFSAQQFPDLHSELNLSSLELGDSALYFCASSVWASGGPNTGELFFGEGSRLTVL.

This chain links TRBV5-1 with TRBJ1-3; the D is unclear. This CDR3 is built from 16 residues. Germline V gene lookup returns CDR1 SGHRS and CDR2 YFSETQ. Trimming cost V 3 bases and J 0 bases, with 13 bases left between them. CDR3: CASSSLGADSGNTIYF. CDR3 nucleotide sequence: TGCGCCAGCAGCTCCTTGGGAGCAGACTCTGGAAACACCATATATTTT.

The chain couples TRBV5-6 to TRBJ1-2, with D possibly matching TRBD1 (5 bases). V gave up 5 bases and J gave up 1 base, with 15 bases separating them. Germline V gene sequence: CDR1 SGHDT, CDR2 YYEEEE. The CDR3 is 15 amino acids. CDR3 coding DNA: TGTGCCAGCAGTTCGGGGCAGGGCATTAACTATGGCTACACCTTC. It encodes CASSSGQGINYGYTF.

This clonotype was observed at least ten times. CDR3 region: CASSLRAPGNTIYF. CDR3 nucleotides: TGTGCCAGCAGTTTACGGGCTCCTGGAAACACCATATATTTT. The rearrangement links TRBV12-3 or TRBV12-4 to TRBJ1-3, with no clear D. V lost 2 bases, J lost 2 bases, and 7 bases lay in between. This CDR3 comprises 14 residues.

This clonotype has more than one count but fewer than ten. CDR3 region: CASIPTGGQNYGYTF. The CDR3 nucleotides are TGTGCCAGCATCCCGACAGGGGGCCAGAACTATGGCTACACCTTC. The chain carries TRBV12-3 or TRBV12-4 and TRBJ1-2, with TRBD1 identical over 10 bases. The CDR3 loop spans 15 amino acids. V shed 7 bases and J 2 bases; nucleotides not matched to a gene: 7.

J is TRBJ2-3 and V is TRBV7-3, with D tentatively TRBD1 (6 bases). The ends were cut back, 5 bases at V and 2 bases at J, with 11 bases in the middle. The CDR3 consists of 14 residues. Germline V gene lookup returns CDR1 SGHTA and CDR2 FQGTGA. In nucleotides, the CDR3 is TGTGCCAGCAGCCCCGACAGGTACACAGATACGCAGTATTTT. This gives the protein CASSPDRYTDTQYF.

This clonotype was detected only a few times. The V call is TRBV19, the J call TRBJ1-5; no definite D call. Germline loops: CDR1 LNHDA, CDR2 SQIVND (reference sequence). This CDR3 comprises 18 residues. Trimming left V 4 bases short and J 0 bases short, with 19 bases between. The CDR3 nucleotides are TGTGCCAGTAGTACCACCCGCGGAGGCGCAACTAGCAATCAGCCCCAGCATTTT. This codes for CASSTTRGGATSNQPQHF.

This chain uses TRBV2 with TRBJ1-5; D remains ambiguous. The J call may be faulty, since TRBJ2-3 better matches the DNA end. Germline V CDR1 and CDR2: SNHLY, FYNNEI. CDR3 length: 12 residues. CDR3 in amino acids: CASSISNQPQYF. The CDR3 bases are TGTGCCAGCAGTATTAGCAATCAGCCCCAGTATTTT.

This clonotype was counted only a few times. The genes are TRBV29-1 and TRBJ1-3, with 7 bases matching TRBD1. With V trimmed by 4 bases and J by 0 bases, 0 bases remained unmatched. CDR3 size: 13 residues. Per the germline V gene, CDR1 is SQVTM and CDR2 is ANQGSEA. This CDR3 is CSVGTGSGNTIYF. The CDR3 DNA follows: TGCAGCGTTGGGACAGGCTCTGGAAACACCATATATTTT.

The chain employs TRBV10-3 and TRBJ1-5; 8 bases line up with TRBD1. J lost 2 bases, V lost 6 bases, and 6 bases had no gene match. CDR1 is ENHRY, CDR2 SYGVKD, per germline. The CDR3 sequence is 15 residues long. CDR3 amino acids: CAISSDRGGNQPQHF. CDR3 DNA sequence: TGTGCCATCAGCTCCGACAGGGGCGGCAATCAGCCCCAGCATTTT.

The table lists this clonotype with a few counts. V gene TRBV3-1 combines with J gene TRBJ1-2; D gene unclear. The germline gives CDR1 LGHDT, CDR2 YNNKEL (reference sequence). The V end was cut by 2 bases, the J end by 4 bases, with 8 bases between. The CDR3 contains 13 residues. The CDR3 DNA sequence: TGTGCCAGCAGCCAATTGAAACGCTATGGCTACACCTTC. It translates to CASSQLKRYGYTF.

In nucleotides, the CDR3 is TGTGCCAGCAGTTACTCGGCAGGGAGGGTACCAAACACTGAAGCTTTCTTT. It yields the protein CASSYSAGRVPNTEAFF. This rearrangement joins TRBV6-6 to TRBJ1-1; a possible D gene is TRBD1 (5 bases). The CDR3 covers 17 residues. Germline V gives CDR1 MNHNY, CDR2 SVGAGI (reference sequence). V dropped 0 bases and J dropped 2 bases, with 16 bases sitting between them.

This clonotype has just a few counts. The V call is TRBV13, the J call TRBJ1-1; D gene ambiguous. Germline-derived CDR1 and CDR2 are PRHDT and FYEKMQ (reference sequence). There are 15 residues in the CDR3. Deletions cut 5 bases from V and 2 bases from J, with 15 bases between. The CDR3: CASSVASSINTEAFF. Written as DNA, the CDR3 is TGTGCCAGCAGCGTAGCGTCCTCCATTAACACTGAAGCTTTCTTT.

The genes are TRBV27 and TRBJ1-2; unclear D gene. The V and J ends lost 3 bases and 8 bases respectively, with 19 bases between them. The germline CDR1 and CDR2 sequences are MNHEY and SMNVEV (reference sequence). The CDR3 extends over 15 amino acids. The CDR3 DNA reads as TGTGCCAGCAGTTTGTCCGACGGAGCCCTAGAAGGCTACACCTTC. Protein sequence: CASSLSDGALEGYTF.

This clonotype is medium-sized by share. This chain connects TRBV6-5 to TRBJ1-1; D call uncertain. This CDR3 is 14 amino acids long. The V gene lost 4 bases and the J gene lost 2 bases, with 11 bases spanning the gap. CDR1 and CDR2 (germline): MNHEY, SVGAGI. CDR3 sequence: CASSSGRTNTEAFF. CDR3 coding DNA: TGTGCCAGCAGTTCAGGACGGACTAACACTGAAGCTTTCTTT.

CDR3 loop: CASSPGTGAYEQYF. The CDR3, as DNA: TGCGCCAGCAGCCCGGGGACAGGGGCCTACGAGCAGTACTTC. This chain connects TRBV5-1 to TRBJ2-7; 10 nucleotides align to TRBD1. J lost 2 bases, V lost 4 bases, and 3 bases had no gene match. Looked up from germline, CDR1 is SGHRS and CDR2 is YFSETQ. This CDR3 contains 14 residues.